This TCR beta chain was obtained from a study of shared clonotypes between healthy human individuals. CDR3 size: 16 residues. Looked up from germline, CDR1 is SGHNT and CDR2 is YENEEA. V was pared by 4 bases and J by 2 bases, with 14 bases between. In the case of this clone: What it binds is unknown.

Study-wide results and limits: Clonotype sharing levels among donors were expected to vary with sequencing depth.

Sorted-subset replicate PCRs used 200 ng DNA, approximately 30,000 T cell genomes. Original analysis: ImmunoSEQ yielded junction-only sequences lacking quality scores, so filtering differed. The assay was immunoSEQ multiplex PCR, and TCRdb's table has in-frame clones only and misses some. Clone size and the V and J calls come from that table; the DNA yielded D and trimming. The table lists about 1 million clones, roughly 70% of them singletons. The sample taken for sequencing was memory CD4+ T cells sorted from blood. Documented subset: CD45RA-negative fraction. The rearrangement uses TRBV11-3 and TRBJ2-2; the D gene could be TRBD1 or TRBD2 (5 bases each). This TCR was recovered from a man aged 18 to 30 in good health. In nucleotides, the CDR3 is TGTGCCAGCAGCTCAACCGGGACCGTTAACACCGGGGAGCTGTTTTTT. The encoded protein is CASSSTGTVNTGELFF.